Listed here are 19 T cell receptor beta chains from one sample, sequenced in a study of blood T cell repertoires in COVID-19. TCRdb keeps only in-frame clones here, not all; method: immunoSEQ multiplex PCR. Among around 300,000 clones listed, roughly 89% were seen once. Sequencing was carried out using peripheral blood. These TCRs come from a man aged 45-65 years with acute or convalescent COVID-19.

The chain employs TRBV6-6 and TRBJ1-2, with D tentatively TRBD1 (5 bases). Germline V gene lookup returns CDR1 MNHNY and CDR2 SVGAGI (reference sequence). The V and J ends lost 6 bases and 5 bases respectively, with 19 bases between them. CDR3 length equals 15 residues. The CDR3: CASSPSGGVRYGYTF. The CDR3 DNA reads TGTGCCAGCAGCCCCTCGGGGGGGGTGCGATATGGCTACACCTTC.

This rearrangement joins TRBV6-5 to TRBJ1-1, with D maybe TRBD1 (5 bases). CDR1 is MNHEY and CDR2 is SVGAGI in the germline V gene. The CDR3 contains 14 residues. V gave up 6 bases and J gave up 1 base, with 12 bases separating them. The CDR3 bases are TGTGCCAGCAGGCGGGGCTTTGGGAACACTGAAGCTTTCTTT. It specifies CASRRGFGNTEAFF.

This chain uses TRBV10-1 with TRBJ2-5, with no clear D. The CDR3 has 15 residues. Germline V gene sequence: CDR1 WNHNN, CDR2 SYGVQD (reference sequence). The V end was cut by 3 bases, the J end by 5 bases, with 16 bases between. As DNA, the CDR3 is TGCGCCAGCAGTGAATTGGGCAGCTATGGGGAGACCCAGTACTTC. Protein: CASSELGSYGETQYF.

The chain links TRBV23-1 to TRBJ1-1, with TRBD1 as a possible D gene (5 bases). TRBV23-1 is identified as an open reading frame with a role that is uncertain. CDR3 length equals 15 residues. With 0 bases removed from V and 6 bases from J, the gap between germline ends came to 14 bases. CDR3 protein: CASSQSTSGVAEAFF. The DNA for the CDR3 is TGCGCCAGCAGTCAATCAACATCGGGGGTCGCTGAAGCTTTCTTT.

The chain employs TRBV2 and TRBJ2-4, with TRBD2 matching over 10 bases. The CDR3 runs 18 residues. The germline CDR1 and CDR2 sequences are SNHLY and FYNNEI. Trimming cost V 6 bases and J 3 bases; bases outside gene matches: 14. The CDR3 region is CASRPGASGGMNKNIQYF. In nucleotides, the CDR3 is TGTGCCAGCAGGCCGGGAGCTAGCGGGGGAATGAACAAAAACATTCAGTACTTC.

The chain has TRBV18 and TRBJ2-1; D perhaps matches TRBD1 (5 bases). Germline assignment: CDR1 KGHSH and CDR2 LQKENI. The CDR3 covers 16 residues. With 5 bases removed from V and 0 bases from J, the gap between germline ends came to 14 bases. The chain's CDR3 is CASSLTKGFSYNEQFF. In nucleotides, the CDR3 is TGTGCCAGCTCATTAACAAAGGGGTTCTCCTACAATGAGCAGTTCTTC. Supplemented by reference TRBV18 and TRBJ2-1, the full variable domain reads NAGVMQNPRHLVRRRGQEARLRCSPMKGHSHVYWYRQLPEEGLKFMVYLQKENIIDESGMPKERFSAEFPKEGPSILRIQQVVRGDSAAYFCASSLTKGFSYNEQFFGPGTRLTVL.

The CDR3 DNA reads TGCGCCAGCAGCTCAACAGGGGCCCTGGGCTACACCTTC. It translates to CASSSTGALGYTF. V usage is TRBV5-1 and J usage is TRBJ1-2; 7 bases align to TRBD1. CDR3 length: 13 residues. V was pared by 3 bases and J by 8 bases, with 7 bases of the junction left unmatched. Germline assignment: CDR1 SGHRS and CDR2 YFSETQ.

This clone came up a few times. The chain employs TRBV7-8 and TRBJ2-3; D gene uncertain. The CDR3 is made up of 13 amino acids. The V end was cut by 4 bases, the J end by 8 bases, with 13 bases between. Germline loops: CDR1 SGHVS, CDR2 FQNEAQ. The CDR3 sequence: CASSSRRSPTQYF. The CDR3 DNA reads as TGTGCCAGCAGCTCCCGACGGAGCCCTACGCAGTATTTT.

The gene calls are TRBV7-9 and TRBJ1-4; D is undetermined. This CDR3 comprises 14 residues. V was trimmed by 5 bases and J by 7 bases, leaving 14 bases between them. Looked up from germline, CDR1 is SEHNR and CDR2 is FQNEAQ (reference sequence). CDR3 sequence (DNA): TGTGCCAGCAGCCAGAGGTCGTTTGGTGAAAAACTGTTTTTT. Translation: CASSQRSFGEKLFF.

This chain uses TRBV19 with TRBJ1-5, with D unclear. The CDR3 loop spans 12 amino acids. Germline values: CDR1 LNHDA, CDR2 SQIVND (reference sequence). V shed 10 bases and J shed 2 bases, with 9 bases lying between them. DNA of the CDR3: TGTGCCACCGCGCGGGGCAATCAGCCCCAGCATTTT. It translates to CATARGNQPQHF.

This rearrangement joins TRBV5-1 to TRBJ2-3; TRBD2 agrees at 7 bases. Trimming cost V 4 bases and J 0 bases; bases outside gene matches: 8. The CDR3 totals 16 residues. Germline V gene sequence: CDR1 SGHRS, CDR2 YFSETQ. The CDR3 protein is CASSPMGAGSTDTQYF. The CDR3 coding sequence is TGCGCCAGCAGCCCCATGGGAGCGGGGAGCACAGATACGCAGTATTTT.

The chain employs TRBV4-1 and TRBJ2-1; 12 positions agree with TRBD2. The CDR3 runs to 15 residues. Germline trimming cut 4 bases from V and 4 bases from J; bases unmatched to any gene: 2. Germline CDR1 MGHRA, CDR2 YSYEKL. The CDR3 region is CASSRGLAGYNEQFF. CDR3 in DNA: TGCGCCAGCAGCCGCGGACTAGCGGGATACAATGAGCAGTTCTTC.

The chain is built from TRBV5-8 and TRBJ1-2, with D possibly matching TRBD1 (6 bases). V was trimmed by 4 bases and J by 4 bases, leaving 11 bases between them. Germline loops: CDR1 SGHTS, CDR2 YDEGEE. The CDR3 loop spans 13 amino acids. CDR3: CASSPGGGYGYTF. Here the CDR3 DNA reads TGTGCCAGCAGCCCGGGAGGGGGCTATGGCTACACCTTC.

CDR3: CASSELGTGGGQPQHF. The CDR3 nucleotides are TGTGCCAGCAGTGAATTGGGGACAGGGGGCGGTCAGCCCCAGCATTTT. The chain combines TRBV2 with TRBJ1-5, with 12 nucleotides matching TRBD1. Germline CDR1 is SNHLY and CDR2 is FYNNEI. V shed 2 bases, J shed 6 bases, and the junction held 5 bases outside the gene matches. The CDR3 length is 16 residues.

The chain couples TRBV6-5 to TRBJ1-2; 7 bases map to TRBD1. There are 13 residues in the CDR3. CDR1 and CDR2 (germline): MNHEY, SVGAGI. Germline trimming cut 7 bases from V and 6 bases from J; bases unmatched to any gene: 8. The CDR3 reads CASTRGQSHGYTF. The CDR3 nucleotides read TGTGCCAGCACCAGGGGACAGTCGCATGGCTACACCTTC.

The chain joins TRBV18 to TRBJ2-5; 7 nucleotides agree with TRBD1. The CDR3 is 15 amino acids. V lost 4 bases, J lost 0 bases, and 5 bases stayed unmatched. Per the germline V gene, CDR1 is KGHSH and CDR2 is LQKENI. The CDR3 region is CASSRGQRNQETQYF. The CDR3 bases are TGTGCCAGCTCACGGGGACAGCGAAACCAAGAGACCCAGTACTTC. Using reference TRBV18 and TRBJ2-5 for the parts outside the CDR3, the full variable domain is NAGVMQNPRHLVRRRGQEARLRCSPMKGHSHVYWYRQLPEEGLKFMVYLQKENIIDESGMPKERFSAEFPKEGPSILRIQQVVRGDSAAYFCASSRGQRNQETQYFGPGTRLLVL.

This clone was found once. The chain joins TRBV24-1 to TRBJ1-6; the match to TRBD1 covers 8 bases. The CDR3 extends over 22 amino acids. In germline, CDR1 is KGHDR, CDR2 SFDVKD. The V segment lost 8 bases and the J segment 6 bases; nucleotides outside the gene matches: 29. CDR3 nucleotide sequence: TGTGCCACCACCAAGGGTCATTCCTGGGACATGGACAACAGGGGGGGTAATTCACCCCTCCACTTT. This translates into CATTKGHSWDMDNRGGNSPLHF.

The chain joins TRBV27 to TRBJ2-3; D perhaps matches TRBD2 (7 bases). Trimming shortened V by 6 bases and J by 4 bases, and 17 bases separated the two germline ends. The CDR3 consists of 15 residues. CDR1 and CDR2 from the germline V gene are MNHEY and SMNVEV (reference sequence). The CDR3 DNA is TGTGCCAGCAGAGGAACGGGGGGCAGGGCAGATACGCAGTATTTT. This codes for CASRGTGGRADTQYF.

This sequence joins TRBV27 and TRBJ2-5; TRBD2 is a possible D gene (6 bases). The V gene lost 4 bases and the J gene lost 5 bases, with 20 bases spanning the gap. The CDR3 has 16 amino acids. Looked up from germline, CDR1 is MNHEY and CDR2 is SMNVEV (reference sequence). The CDR3 bases are TGTGCCAGCAGTTATCAAGACGGGGGAGGCGGGGAGACCCAGTACTTC. Translated, it gives CASSYQDGGGGETQYF.